The clone carrying this T cell receptor (beta chain) was observed a few times. Antigen specificity is unknown. Via MiXCR, TCRdb re-called the 5' RACE reads, giving one row per CDR3 protein. The sample gives fewer than 450,000 distinct CDR3 sequences, 15% to 20% of which show up once; just over 1% is in the top ten. The data were obtained in a study of CD8 T cells in ankylosing spondylitis. Study-wide results and caveats: Made up of about eight highly homologous variants, a TCR beta motif appeared characteristic of ankylosing spondylitis blood. Disease-linked clones bore a CD8+ phenotype, appearing relatively rarely in peripheral blood. From matched ankylosing spondylitis synovial fluid, disease-linked clones were reportedly recovered at significantly enriched levels.

CDR1 is SGHRS and CDR2 is YFSETQ in the germline V gene. The CDR3 extends over 15 amino acids. V gave up 0 bases and J gave up 3 bases; unmatched junction bases: 5. The sequenced material came from blood, either unsorted or a sorted T cell fraction (not recorded which). The sequence was collected from a male donor with ankylosing spondylitis. The chain couples TRBV5-1 to TRBJ2-5, with 7 bases matching TRBD1. The CDR3 DNA reads as TGCGCCAGCAGCTTGGCCGGGACAGCAGAAGAGACCCAGTACTTC. Amino acid sequence: CASSLAGTAEETQYF. Using reference TRBV5-1 and TRBJ2-5 for the parts outside the CDR3, the full variable domain is KAGVTQTPRYLIKTRGQQVTLSCSPISGHRSVSWYQQTPGQGLQFLFEYFSETQRNKGNFPGRFSGRQFSNSRSEMNVSTLELGDSALYLCASSLAGTAEETQYFGPGTRLLVL.